The source of this T cell receptor beta chain is a study of T-cell memory formation after mild COVID-19. As for the study in general: TCR clusters were largely donor specific.

Study conclusions and caveats: The main location of contracting CD4+ clones was CM and EM, and that of contracting CD8+ clones was EMRA. Some clones that responded turned up in pre-infection memory, which suggests that cross-reactive memory joined in. There was a balanced CD4/CD8 profile in clones contracting day 15 to 85, and later expanders leaned CD4+.

Trimming took 1 base from V and 4 from J; bases not matched to a gene: 2. CDR1 is LGHDT, CDR2 YNNKEL, per germline (reference sequence). This CDR3 has 14 residues. TCRdb recomputed calls from the 5' RACE reads with MiXCR, one row per CDR3 protein. The data show 250,000 or so distinct CDR3 sequences, approximately 9% seen once. This clonotype showed up just a few times. Its antigen is still unknown. This clonotype originated in a man younger than 35 who had mild COVID-19 (a few samples of this study predate the infection). Cell type and time point are not known. The rearrangement uses TRBV3-1 and TRBJ1-2, with 8 bases fitting TRBD1. What was sequenced was PBMCs or a T cell subset sorted from them (not recorded which). Here the CDR3 DNA reads TGTGCCAGCAGCCAAGCTACAGGGGGCTATGGCTACACCTTC. Translation: CASSQATGGYGYTF.